This passage covers 24 T cell receptor beta chains from one sample sequenced in a study of CD8+ T cells in alopecia areata. It was cDNA, reverse transcribed from extracted RNA, that served as the sequencing template. The assay was immunoSEQ multiplex PCR, and TCRdb's table has in-frame clones only and misses some. Recorded here are over 100,000 clones, none singletons. Input material: lesional skin. The source is a C3H/HeJ mouse with alopecia areata. MHC haplotype of the mouse line: H2-k.

Concerning this clone itself: Mouse gene names apply. Read coverage stops 4 residues before the CDR3 terminus; the germline J gene supplies the remainder. The J gene is TRBJ1-4, the V gene TRBV19; 7 bases are shared with TRBD1. V gave up 1 base and J gave up 0 bases; unmatched junction bases: 3. The CDR3 is 16 amino acids. Germline V gene sequence: CDR1 FNHDT, CDR2 SITEND (reference sequence). The DNA read from the CDR3 is TGTGCCAGCAGTATAAGGGGGCCCTTTTCCAACGAA. Amino acid sequence: CASSIRGPFSNE. The CDR3 in its entirety is CASSIRGPFSNERLFF. Drawing the rest from reference TRBV19 and TRBJ1-4, the complete variable domain is GGIITQTPKFLIGQEGQKLTLKCQQNFNHDTMYWYRQDSGKGLRLIYYSITENDLQKGDLSEGYDASREKKSSFSLTVTSAQKNEMAVFLCASSIRGPFSNERLFFGHGTKLSVL.

As regards this clone: Each gene name is a mouse one. The CDR3 goes on 4 residues after the read ends, and that part is filled in from the germline J gene. This chain joins TRBV1 and TRBJ2-4; 7 positions match TRBD2. The ends lost 0 bases at V and 3 bases at J; junction bases unmatched: 0. This CDR3 has 14 amino acids. The germline V gene has CDR1 NSQYPW and CDR2 LRSPGD (reference sequence). CDR3 DNA, as far as it was read: TGCACCTGCAGTGCAGAGGGACTGCAAAAC. It yields the protein CTCSAEGLQN. In full, the CDR3 is CTCSAEGLQNTLYF.

With respect to this clone: Genes and germline are mouse. The read terminates 4 residues before the CDR3 end, so the remaining end is supplied by the germline J gene. The rearrangement uses TRBV19 and TRBJ2-7; D may be TRBD2 (6 bases). CDR3 length: 12 residues. Germline V gene sequence: CDR1 FNHDT, CDR2 SITEND (reference sequence). V lost 7 bases and J 0 bases, leaving 8 bases between the germline ends. The CDR3 is CASRDFSYEQYF. CDR3 DNA, as far as it was read: TGTGCCAGCCGGGACTTCTCCTAT. The full variable domain, in which reference TRBV19 and TRBJ2-7 provide the parts outside the CDR3, is GGIITQTPKFLIGQEGQKLTLKCQQNFNHDTMYWYRQDSGKGLRLIYYSITENDLQKGDLSEGYDASREKKSSFSLTVTSAQKNEMAVFLCASRDFSYEQYFGPGTRLTVL.

For this clone: Genes and germline are mouse. The part of the CDR3 DNA that was read is TGTGCCAGCAGTGGATTTGGGGGGGGCATCTCCTAT. Encoded protein: CASSGFGGGISY. The whole CDR3 region reads CASSGFGGGISYEQYF. The rearrangement joins TRBV13-3 to TRBJ2-7; TRBD2 aligns across 8 bases. Read sequence stops 4 residues before the CDR3 end, and the germline J gene provides the missing end. The CDR3 sequence is 16 residues long. V was clipped by 3 bases and J by 0 bases; unmatched bases: 8. Germline V gene data show CDR1 as NNHDY and CDR2 as SYVADS.

Concerning this clone: Any gene name here is a mouse gene name. The read ends 4 residues before the CDR3 terminus; that terminus is restored from the germline J gene. This chain links TRBV13-3 with TRBJ1-4, with 11 bases aligning to TRBD1. The germline gives CDR1 NNHDY, CDR2 SYVADS. V was clipped by 0 bases and J by 4 bases; unmatched bases: 11. This CDR3 is built from 19 residues. Partial CDR3 DNA: TGTGCCAGCAGTGATGGGACTGGACAGGGGGCGCGGGGCAACGAA. As protein: CASSDGTGQGARGNE. The CDR3 in full is CASSDGTGQGARGNERLFF.

This clone was seen a few times. Mouse gene names apply. The CDR3 extends 4 residues past the end of the read, so its final part is completed from the germline J gene. The chain joins TRBV1 to TRBJ2-7; 7 nucleotides match TRBD1. Germline V lookup: CDR1 NSQYPW, CDR2 LRSPGD (reference sequence). This CDR3 is 14 amino acids long. V lost 0 bases and J lost 3; bases outside the gene matches: 2. CDR3 amino acids: CTCSAERQGYEQYF. CDR3 bases read: TGCACCTGCAGTGCAGAAAGACAGGGCTAT.

This clone was detected a few times. Gene names are mouse gene names. The sequence runs out 4 residues before the end of the CDR3; the remainder is reconstructed from the germline J gene. The rearrangement uses TRBV1 and TRBJ2-1, with D maybe TRBD1 (6 bases). Germline assignment: CDR1 NSQYPW and CDR2 LRSPGD (reference sequence). The CDR3 has 16 amino acids. Trimming pared 0 bases from V and 0 bases from J, leaving 9 bases between. The CDR3 is CTCSAEGTYNYAEQFF. The DNA read from the CDR3 is TGCACCTGCAGTGCAGAGGGGACATATAACTATGCT.

This clone has ten or more counts. All gene names here are mouse names. The read ends 4 residues early relative to the CDR3; the germline J gene fills the gap. The V gene is TRBV13-3, the J gene TRBJ1-1; D is perhaps TRBD1 (6 bases). The germline V gene encodes CDR1 NNHDY and CDR2 SYVADS. This CDR3 is 14 amino acids long. Trimming stripped 3 bases from V and 4 bases from J, with 13 bases between. The CDR3 region is CASSAPGHFTEVFF. CDR3 DNA (partial): TGTGCCAGCAGTGCTCCGGGACACTTCACA.

Regarding this clone: Gene names are mouse gene names. The read stops 4 residues short of the end of the CDR3; the missing end is completed from the germline J gene. This chain links TRBV13-3 with TRBJ1-4; possibly TRBD1 for D (6 bases). This CDR3 spans 17 amino acids. Trimming stripped 1 base from V and 0 bases from J, with 13 bases between. Germline assignment: CDR1 NNHDY and CDR2 SYVADS. This CDR3 is CASSDLGGRISNERLFF. CDR3 bases read: TGTGCCAGCAGTGATTTGGGGGGCCGAATTTCCAACGAA.

This clone was counted between two and nine times. The gene names given are mouse names. The sequenced fragment ends 4 residues before the CDR3 boundary, so the rest is inferred from the germline J gene. The chain links TRBV13-3 to TRBJ2-4, with 7 nucleotides matching TRBD1. In germline, CDR1 is NNHDY, CDR2 SYVADS. J lost 2 bases, V lost 5 bases, and 5 bases had no gene match. The CDR3 has 14 amino acids. The CDR3: CASSAGQIQNTLYF. Partial CDR3 DNA: TGTGCCAGCAGCGCGGGACAGATTCAAAAC.

The table lists this clone with a few counts. Gene names and germline refer to mouse. The CDR3 end lies 4 residues beyond the end of the read and is filled in from the germline J gene. The chain is built from TRBV13-3 and TRBJ2-1; 11 nucleotides line up with TRBD2. Germline assignment: CDR1 NNHDY and CDR2 SYVADS. The CDR3 extends over 14 amino acids. The sequenced CDR3 bases are TGTGCCAGCAGTGGGGGACTGGGGGCATCT. Protein sequence: CASSGGLGAS. The whole CDR3 protein reads CASSGGLGASEQFF.

As regards this clone: The genes are named according to mouse. The CDR3 end falls 4 residues outside the read, so it is completed with the germline J gene. This chain joins TRBV13-3 and TRBJ2-1; no firm D call. This CDR3 region has 15 residues. Trimming stripped 0 bases from V and 0 bases from J, with 7 bases between. Per the germline V gene, CDR1 is NNHDY and CDR2 is SYVADS. The sequenced part of the CDR3 DNA is TGTGCCAGCAGTGATGTCCAATTTAACTATGCT. This translates into CASSDVQFNYA. The CDR3 as a whole reads CASSDVQFNYAEQFF.

Only a few counts were recorded for this clone. The genes are named according to mouse. The observed sequence ends 4 residues before the CDR3 terminus, with the missing tail filled in from the germline J gene. The chain couples TRBV17 to TRBJ2-7; 8 bases map to TRBD1. After removal of 0 bases from V and 1 base from J, the junction contained 5 bases not matched to a gene. This CDR3 is 16 amino acids long. Germline lookup yields CDR1 MNHDT and CDR2 YYDKIL. The CDR3 sequence is CASSRDPGGGSYEQYF. The CDR3 bases that were read are TGTGCTAGCAGTAGAGATCCAGGGGGCGGGTCCTAT.

This clone has just a few counts. The genes and germline here are from mouse. Read sequence stops 4 residues before the CDR3 end, and the germline J gene provides the missing end. J is TRBJ2-7 and V is TRBV13-3, with D hard to call. This CDR3 is built from 13 residues. V lost 1 base and J 3 bases, leaving 8 bases between the germline ends. CDR1 NNHDY and CDR2 SYVADS come from the germline V gene. This CDR3 reads CASSDQRGYEQYF. Incomplete CDR3 DNA: TGTGCCAGCAGTGATCAGAGAGGCTAT.

This clone has only a few counts. The gene names here belong to mouse. Coverage ceases 4 residues before the CDR3 finishes, and the germline J gene fills in the end. J is TRBJ1-1 and V is TRBV19; 7 bases map to TRBD1. The CDR3 loop spans 15 amino acids. V lost 2 bases to trimming and J lost 3 bases; unmatched junction nucleotides: 7. Germline loops: CDR1 FNHDT, CDR2 SITEND (reference sequence). The CDR3 sequence is CASSISDRDHTEVFF. CDR3 DNA (partial): TGTGCCAGCAGTATTTCTGACAGGGACCACACA.

This clone has only a few counts. Gene names denote mouse genes. The missing CDR3 end, 4 residues past where the read stops, is filled in from the germline J gene. V usage is TRBV19 and J usage is TRBJ2-1; TRBD1 matches 11 bases. This CDR3 spans 15 amino acids. The germline V gene has CDR1 FNHDT and CDR2 SITEND (reference sequence). The part of the CDR3 DNA that was read is TGTGCCAGCAGACGGCCGGGACAGGGGGAAGCT. As protein: CASRRPGQGEA. The CDR3, in full, reads CASRRPGQGEAEQFF. The full variable domain, rest sourced from reference TRBV19 and TRBJ2-1, is GGIITQTPKFLIGQEGQKLTLKCQQNFNHDTMYWYRQDSGKGLRLIYYSITENDLQKGDLSEGYDASREKKSSFSLTVTSAQKNEMAVFLCASRRPGQGEAEQFFGPGTRLTVL.

This clone has more than one count but fewer than ten. Here the gene names and germline are mouse. With the read ending 4 residues before the CDR3 end, the germline J gene is used to fill in that end. The gene calls are TRBV13-3 and TRBJ2-4; D is perhaps TRBD1 (5 bases). The germline gives CDR1 NNHDY, CDR2 SYVADS. This CDR3 is built from 14 residues. CDR3 DNA, as far as it was read: TGTGCCAGCAGTGATGGGGCAGGGAAAAAC. It specifies CASSDGAGKN. The whole CDR3 protein reads CASSDGAGKNTLYF.

Comments on this clone: The germline and genes are mouse ones. The missing CDR3 end, 4 residues past where the read stops, is filled in from the germline J gene. The rearrangement uses TRBV13-1 and TRBJ2-5; 9 nucleotides match TRBD2. Losses at the gene ends were 0 bases for V and 0 bases for J; bases not matched to a gene: 5. The CDR3 runs to 17 residues. Germline assignment: CDR1 NSHNY and CDR2 SYGAGN. The CDR3 is CASSDAGGGANQDTQYF. The DNA read from the CDR3 is TGTGCCAGCAGTGATGCAGGTGGGGGGGCTAACCAAGAC.

Note on this clone: Gene names denote mouse genes. The read ends 4 residues before the CDR3 terminus; that terminus is restored from the germline J gene. This sequence joins TRBV13-3 and TRBJ2-4; 8 positions match TRBD2. The CDR3 is made up of 14 amino acids. V was clipped by 5 bases and J by 2 bases; unmatched bases: 4. CDR1 is NNHDY, CDR2 SYVADS, per germline. The DNA read from the CDR3 is TGTGCCAGCAGCCCCTGGGGGGATCAAAAC. It is translated as CASSPWGDQN. The full CDR3 protein is CASSPWGDQNTLYF. The complete variable domain, with remaining parts taken from reference TRBV13-3 and TRBJ2-4, reads EAAVTQSPRSKVAVTGGKVTLSCHQTNNHDYMYWYRQDTGHGLRLIHYSYVADSTEKGDIPDGYKASRPSQENFSLILELASLSQTAVYFCASSPWGDQNTLYFGAGTRLSVL.

Details on this clone: Genes here carry mouse names. Read coverage stops 4 residues before the CDR3 terminus; the germline J gene supplies the remainder. The chain joins TRBV13-2 to TRBJ2-7, with TRBD1 identical over 11 bases. The CDR3 contains 15 residues. Germline CDR1 reads NNHNN; CDR2 reads SYGAGS (reference sequence). The CDR3 reads CASGGLPGQGDEQYF. The sequenced CDR3 bases are TGTGCCAGCGGTGGGCTCCCGGGACAGGGGGAT.

A few counts support this clone. Germline and genes here are mouse. With the read ending 4 residues before the CDR3 end, the germline J gene is used to fill in that end. The chain is built from TRBV13-1 and TRBJ2-2; TRBD2 aligns across 9 bases. In germline, CDR1 is NSHNY, CDR2 SYGAGN. This CDR3 is built from 16 residues. V was clipped by 1 base and J by 3 bases; unmatched bases: 4. Partial CDR3 DNA: TGTGCCAGCAGTGATCTGGGGGGGAGGGACACCGGG. It translates to CASSDLGGRDTG. The whole CDR3 is CASSDLGGRDTGQLYF.

As concerns this clone: The listed TCRdb protein conflicts with the DNA translation at residue 13, and the protein shown is translated directly from the DNA. Gene names are the mouse ones. The read stops 3 residues short of the end of the CDR3; the missing end is completed from the germline J gene. The chain is built from TRBV1 and TRBJ1-6, with TRBD1 as a possible D gene (6 bases). TRBJ1-6 falls under the ORF class, with uncertain function. CDR1 NSQYPW and CDR2 LRSPGD come from the germline V gene (reference sequence). V lost 2 bases, J lost 3 bases, and 11 bases lay in between. This CDR3 contains 16 residues. The CDR3 is CTCSAPDRNYNSPLYF. The part of the CDR3 DNA that was read is TGCACCTGCAGTGCACCGGACAGAAACTATAATTCGCCC.

This clone appeared a few times. The listed genes are named as in mouse. The CDR3 goes on 4 residues after the read ends, and that part is filled in from the germline J gene. The chain combines TRBV19 with TRBJ1-2; D unresolved. Germline loops: CDR1 FNHDT, CDR2 SITEND (reference sequence). CDR3 length equals 14 residues. The V gene lost 5 bases and the J gene lost 0 bases, with 11 bases spanning the gap. The CDR3 bases that were read are TGTGCCAGCAGCCTCAGATATGCAAACTCC. This translates into CASSLRYANS. The full CDR3 protein is CASSLRYANSDYTF.

A note on this clone: Mouse names are used for the genes. The read terminates 4 residues ahead of where the CDR3 ends, so the germline J gene completes it. The V call is TRBV13-3, the J call TRBJ1-2, with D possibly being TRBD1 (5 bases). CDR1 and CDR2 from the germline V gene are NNHDY and SYVADS. This CDR3 is 13 amino acids long. The CDR3 region is CASSEREGTDYTF. The covered CDR3 bases are TGTGCCAGCAGTGAAAGGGAGGGGACC.